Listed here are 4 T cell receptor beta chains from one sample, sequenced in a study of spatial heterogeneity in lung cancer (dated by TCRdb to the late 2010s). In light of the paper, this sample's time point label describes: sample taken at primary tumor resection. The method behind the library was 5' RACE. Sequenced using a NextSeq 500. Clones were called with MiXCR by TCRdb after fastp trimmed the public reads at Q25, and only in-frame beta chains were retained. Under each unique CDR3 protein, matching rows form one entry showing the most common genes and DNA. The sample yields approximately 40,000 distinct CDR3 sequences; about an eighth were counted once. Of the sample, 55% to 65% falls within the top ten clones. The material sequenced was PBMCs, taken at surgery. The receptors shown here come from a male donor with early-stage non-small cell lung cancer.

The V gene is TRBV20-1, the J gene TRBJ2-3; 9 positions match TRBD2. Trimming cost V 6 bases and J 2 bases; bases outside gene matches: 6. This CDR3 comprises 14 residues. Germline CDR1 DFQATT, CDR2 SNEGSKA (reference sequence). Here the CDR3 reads CSASLAGITDTQYF. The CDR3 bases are TGCAGTGCCAGTCTAGCGGGGATCACAGATACGCAGTATTTT.

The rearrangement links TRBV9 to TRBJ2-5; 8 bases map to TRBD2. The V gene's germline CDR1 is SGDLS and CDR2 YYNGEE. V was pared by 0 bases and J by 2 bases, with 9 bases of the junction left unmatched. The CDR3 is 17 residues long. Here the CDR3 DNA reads TGTGCCAGCAGCGTAGCTTCGTCTAGCGGGTTACAAGAGACCCAGTACTTC. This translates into CASSVASSSGLQETQYF.

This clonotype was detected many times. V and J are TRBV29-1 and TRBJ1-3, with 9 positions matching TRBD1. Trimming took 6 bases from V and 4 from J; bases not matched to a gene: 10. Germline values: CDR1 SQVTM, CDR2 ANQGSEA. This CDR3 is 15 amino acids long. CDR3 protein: CSVQTGGAKGNTIYF. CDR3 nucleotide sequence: TGCAGCGTCCAAACAGGGGGCGCGAAAGGAAACACCATATATTTT.

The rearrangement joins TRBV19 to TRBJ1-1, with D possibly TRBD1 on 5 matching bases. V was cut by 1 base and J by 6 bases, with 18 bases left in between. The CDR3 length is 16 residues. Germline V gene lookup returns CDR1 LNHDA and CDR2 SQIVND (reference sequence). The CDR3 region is CASSIAGTLRGAEAFF. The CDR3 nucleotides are TGTGCCAGTAGTATAGCCGGGACTCTGAGAGGGGCTGAAGCTTTCTTT.